Shown below are 5 T cell receptor beta chains from a single sample sequenced in a study of blood T cell repertoires in COVID-19. Method: immunoSEQ multiplex PCR; TCRdb's copy keeps in-frame clones and lacks some. The repertoire consists of approximately 79,000 clones, with around 89% occurring once and the leading ten covering 0.55% to 0.75%. Sequenced material: peripheral blood. These receptors were taken from a man in his sixties with acute or convalescent COVID-19.

The rearrangement links TRBV5-1 to TRBJ1-1; no clear D gene. Per germline, CDR1 SGHRS and CDR2 YFSETQ. The CDR3 has 15 amino acids. V lost 1 base and J lost 1, with 11 bases in between. The chain's CDR3 is CASSLNGLGNTEAFF. In DNA form, the CDR3 reads TGCGCCAGCAGCTTGAACGGGTTAGGGAACACTGAAGCTTTCTTT.

The chain is built from TRBV7-3 and TRBJ1-1, with TRBD1 as a possible D gene (6 bases). The germline CDR1 and CDR2 sequences are SGHTA and FQGTGA. The V and J ends lost 5 bases and 3 bases respectively, with 16 bases between them. The CDR3 spans 15 residues. CDR3 residues: CASSATGQSHTEAFF. CDR3 coding DNA: TGTGCCAGCAGCGCTACGGGACAATCTCACACTGAAGCTTTCTTT.

The chain combines TRBV11-2 with TRBJ2-1, with D perhaps TRBD2 (6 bases). Germline lookup yields CDR1 SGHAT and CDR2 FQNNGV. V lost 1 base and J 6 bases, leaving 13 bases between the germline ends. The CDR3 covers 15 residues. The CDR3 region has the DNA TGTGCCAGCAGCTTAGGGGAGGACTATTCCAATGAGCAGTTCTTC. Translating it yields CASSLGEDYSNEQFF.

V and J are TRBV5-1 and TRBJ2-7; 11 bases fit TRBD1. The CDR3 runs 14 residues. CDR1 is SGHRS and CDR2 is YFSETQ in the germline V gene. Trimming cost V 3 bases and J 7 bases; bases outside gene matches: 6. The CDR3 DNA reads as TGCGCCAGCAGCTCTGGACAGGGGGCGCTTGAGCAGTACTTC. It encodes CASSSGQGALEQYF.

The chain uses TRBV20-1 and TRBJ2-5, with D uncertain. The germline CDR1 and CDR2 sequences are DFQATT and SNEGSKA (reference sequence). Trimming removed 5 bases at V and 2 bases at J, with 6 bases between. The CDR3 has 11 amino acids. CDR3 in DNA: TGCAGTGCTCTGAGGCAAGAGACCCAGTACTTC. It codes for CSALRQETQYF.